A selection of T cell receptor beta chains follows, all from one sample in a study of Graves' ophthalmopathy and Graves' hyperthyroidism. A single record per CDR3 protein comes from TCRdb applying MiXCR to the multiplex PCR reads. Of approximately 460,000 distinct CDR3 sequences listed, 13% to 15% are singletons. Sequencing was carried out using blood. These receptors all stem from a woman in her 30s with Graves' ophthalmopathy. The CDR3 runs from the conserved cysteine through the conserved F or W. The D gene is left open where the match is weak. Clone size is not always given. Where it is, it says once, few, many or a class for expanded clones.

CDR3 protein | CDR3 DNA | J gene | D gene | CDR3 length | V gene | clone size
CASSLGTAGSGNTIYF | TGTGCCAGCAGCTTAGGGACGGCTGGCTCTGGAAACACCATATATTTT | TRBJ1-3 | NA | 16 | TRBV11-2 | NA
CASNRQGQGSPGANVLTF | TGTGCCAGCAATCGACAGGGACAGGGTAGTCCTGGGGCCAACGTCCTGACTTTC | TRBJ2-6 | TRBD1 | 18 | TRBV27 | many
CASSKDWTGGTEAFF | TGTGCCAGTAGTAAGGATTGGACAGGAGGGACTGAAGCTTTCTTT | TRBJ1-1 | TRBD1 | 15 | TRBV19 | few
CASSEGGTPRGAFF | TGTGCCAGCAGTGAAGGGGGGACCCCGCGTGGGGCTTTCTTT | TRBJ1-1 | NA | 14 | TRBV6-1 | NA
CSARQAAKPPETQYF | TGCAGTGCTAGGCAGGCGGCAAAACCCCCAGAGACCCAGTACTTC | TRBJ2-5 | NA | 15 | TRBV20-1 | many
CASSSSTETSNGYTF | TGTGCCAGCAGTTCGTCGACAGAAACCTCCAATGGCTACACCTTC | TRBJ1-2 | NA | 15 | TRBV12-3/TRBV12-4 | many
CASSFRDRNSYEQYF | TGCGCCAGCAGCTTCCGGGACAGAAATTCCTACGAGCAGTACTTC | TRBJ2-7 | TRBD1 | 15 | TRBV5-1 | many
CASSPPPRWGRLNTEAFF | TGTGCCAGCAGTCCCCCCCCCCGTTGGGGAAGACTGAACACTGAAGCTTTCTTT | TRBJ1-1 | NA | 18 | TRBV27 | many
CASSPLSHAYGYTF | TGTGCCAGCAGCCCCCTCTCACACGCTTATGGCTACACCTTC | TRBJ1-2 | NA | 14 | TRBV3-1 | many
CSARSPVTYEQYF | TGCAGTGCTCGATCCCCGGTTACCTACGAGCAGTACTTC | TRBJ2-7 | NA | 13 | TRBV20-1 | many
CASSPLPLAGENTGELFF | TGCGCCAGCAGCCCTCTTCCTTTAGCGGGGGAGAACACCGGGGAGCTGTTTTTT | TRBJ2-2 | TRBD2 | 18 | TRBV5-1 | NA
CASSSWVAGNTGELFF | TGTGCCAGCAGTTCGTGGGTAGCGGGAAACACCGGGGAGCTGTTTTTT | TRBJ2-2 | TRBD2 | 16 | TRBV12-3/TRBV12-4 | few
CAWESSSGANVLTF | TGTGCCTGGGAAAGTAGCTCTGGGGCCAACGTCCTGACTTTC | TRBJ2-6 | NA | 14 | TRBV30 | few
CASSDRDRGVYGYTF | TGCGCCAGCAGCGATCGGGACAGGGGAGTCTATGGCTACACCTTC | TRBJ1-2 | TRBD1 | 15 | TRBV5-1 | many
CASSPGHRGETQYF | TGTGCCAGCTCACCCGGGCACCGGGGAGAGACCCAGTACTTC | TRBJ2-5 | NA | 14 | TRBV2 | many
CASSPPLWDEQYF | TGTGCCAGCAGTCCCCCGCTTTGGGACGAGCAGTACTTC | TRBJ2-7 | NA | 13 | TRBV28 | many
CASSLAGTGNQPQHF | TGCGCCAGCAGCTTGGCCGGGACAGGAAATCAGCCCCAGCATTTT | TRBJ1-5 | TRBD1 | 15 | TRBV5-1 | many
CATSFRRGELFF | TGTGCCACCAGTTTCCGCCGCGGGGAGCTGTTTTTT | TRBJ2-2 | NA | 12 | TRBV24-1 | many
CSVQTERGYEQYF | TGCAGCGTCCAGACGGAGAGGGGGTACGAGCAGTACTTC | TRBJ2-7 | NA | 13 | TRBV29-1 | many
CASSRIQGFENGELFF | TGTGCCAGCAGCCGTATACAGGGTTTCGAGAACGGGGAGCTGTTTTTT | TRBJ2-2 | NA | 16 | TRBV7-8 | few
CASSPSGTGTYEQYF | TGTGCCAGTAGCCCATCCGGGACAGGGACCTACGAGCAGTACTTC | TRBJ2-7 | TRBD1 | 15 | TRBV19 | many
CASSQIRQGLVSPLHF | TGTGCCAGCAGCCAAATAAGACAGGGATTAGTATCACCCCTCCACTTT | TRBJ1-6 | TRBD1 | 16 | TRBV3-1 | many
CASSYSTGTHYEQYF | TGTGCCAGCAGTTACAGCACCGGGACACACTACGAGCAGTACTTC | TRBJ2-7 | NA | 15 | TRBV6-2/TRBV6-3 | many
CASSGGQRKAFF | TGTGCCAGCAGTGGCGGACAACGAAAAGCTTTCTTT | TRBJ1-1 | NA | 12 | TRBV6-1 | many
CASSLALARDRPSYEQYF | TGTGCCAGCAGTTTAGCTCTCGCTAGGGACAGGCCCTCCTACGAGCAGTACTTC | TRBJ2-7 | TRBD1 | 18 | TRBV28 | many
CASSEPWETQYF | TGTGCCAGCAGTGAACCGTGGGAGACCCAGTACTTC | TRBJ2-5 | NA | 12 | TRBV6-1 | many
CASSLTQKETQYF | TGTGCCAGCAGTTTGACCCAAAAAGAGACCCAGTACTTC | TRBJ2-5 | NA | 13 | TRBV12-3/TRBV12-4 | many
CATGENTGELFF | TGTGCCACCGGCGAGAACACCGGGGAGCTGTTTTTT | TRBJ2-2 | NA | 12 | TRBV24-1 | many
CASSLGLSHTDTQYF | TGTGCCAGCAGTTTGGGACTATCGCACACAGATACGCAGTATTTT | TRBJ2-3 | TRBD2 | 15 | TRBV9 | NA
CATSRGGDPPQMNTEAFF | TGTGCCACCAGCAGAGGGGGAGACCCCCCACAAATGAACACTGAAGCTTTCTTT | TRBJ1-1 | NA | 18 | TRBV15 | many
CSARGDRNQPQHF | TGCAGTGCTAGAGGAGACCGCAATCAGCCCCAGCATTTT | TRBJ1-5 | NA | 13 | TRBV20-1 | NA
CASNRQGNSNQPQHF | TGTGCCAGCAACAGACAGGGGAATAGCAATCAGCCCCAGCATTTT | TRBJ1-5 | TRBD1 | 15 | TRBV6-1 | few
CASRFKGGYNTEAFF | TGCGCCAGCAGGTTCAAGGGGGGGTATAACACTGAAGCTTTCTTT | TRBJ1-1 | NA | 15 | TRBV5-1 | many
CASLRIGDRTGELFF | TGTGCCAGTCTCCGTATAGGGGATAGGACCGGGGAGCTGTTTTTT | TRBJ2-2 | NA | 15 | TRBV19 | many
CASSQFTGGNQPQHF | TGTGCCAGCAGCCAATTTACAGGCGGCAATCAGCCCCAGCATTTT | TRBJ1-5 | NA | 15 | TRBV3-1 | NA
CSARHRDRETYEQYF | TGCAGTGCTCGACACCGGGACAGGGAAACCTACGAGCAGTACTTC | TRBJ2-7 | TRBD1 | 15 | TRBV20-1 | many
CASEARGSYEQYF | TGTGCCAGCGAGGCCAGGGGGTCCTACGAGCAGTACTTC | TRBJ2-7 | TRBD1 | 13 | TRBV6-1 | many
CASRVDTSSYEQYF | TGTGCCAGCAGAGTGGACACCAGCTCCTACGAGCAGTACTTC | TRBJ2-7 | NA | 14 | TRBV6-2/TRBV6-3 | many
CSAMDRGGEQYF | TGCAGCGCCATGGACAGGGGCGGCGAGCAGTACTTC | TRBJ2-7 | TRBD1 | 12 | TRBV29-1 | NA
CASSYSGLAGSETQYF | TGTGCCAGCAGTTACTCCGGGCTAGCGGGATCGGAGACCCAGTACTTC | TRBJ2-5 | TRBD2 | 16 | TRBV6-5 | NA
CAWSAGDKETQYF | TGTGCCTGGAGTGCAGGGGACAAAGAGACCCAGTACTTC | TRBJ2-5 | NA | 13 | TRBV30 | many
CASSLVNSNQPQHF | TGTGCCAGCAGCTTAGTGAATAGCAATCAGCCCCAGCATTTT | TRBJ1-5 | NA | 14 | TRBV7-8 | many
CASSFSRRVVDTEAFF | TGTGCCAGCAGTTTCAGTAGGCGAGTGGTCGACACTGAAGCTTTCTTT | TRBJ1-1 | NA | 16 | TRBV12-3/TRBV12-4 | many
CASSHPRGAGEQYF | TGCGCCAGCAGCCACCCCAGGGGAGCGGGCGAGCAGTACTTC | TRBJ2-7 | NA | 14 | TRBV4-1 | few
CASSADRVETQYF | TGTGCCAGCAGTGCAGACAGGGTTGAGACCCAGTACTTC | TRBJ2-5 | TRBD1 | 13 | TRBV6-1 | many
CATKGQEETGELFF | TGTGCCACCAAGGGACAGGAGGAGACCGGGGAGCTGTTTTTT | TRBJ2-2 | TRBD1 | 14 | TRBV24-1 | NA
CASSLGPQGGTEAFF | TGCGCCAGCAGCTTAGGGCCCCAAGGGGGAACTGAAGCTTTCTTT | TRBJ1-1 | NA | 15 | TRBV5-1 | many
CAWSALKGQPQHF | TGTGCCTGGAGTGCCCTCAAGGGCCAGCCCCAGCATTTT | TRBJ1-5 | NA | 13 | TRBV30 | many
CASSGTVGSYGYTF | TGTGCCAGCAGCGGGACAGTGGGATCCTATGGCTACACCTTC | TRBJ1-2 | TRBD1 | 14 | TRBV2 | many
CASSESGTQYF | TGCGCCAGCAGTGAGTCAGGGACCCAGTACTTC | TRBJ2-5 | NA | 11 | TRBV10-2 | few
CASSRGANTGELFF | TGTGCCAGCAGTCGAGGGGCCAACACCGGGGAGCTGTTTTTT | TRBJ2-2 | NA | 14 | TRBV6-1 | many
CASSRTGSLYEQYF | TGTGCCAGCAGCCGGACAGGGAGCCTCTACGAGCAGTACTTC | TRBJ2-7 | TRBD1 | 14 | TRBV11-2 | NA
CASSIVAAAEQYF | TGTGCCAGTAGTATAGTAGCAGCAGCGGAGCAGTACTTC | TRBJ2-7 | NA | 13 | TRBV19 | many
CASSLGPGHIYEQYF | TGCGCCAGCAGCTTGGGCCCGGGACACATATACGAGCAGTACTTC | TRBJ2-7 | NA | 15 | TRBV5-1 | NA
CASKPPGGDGYTF | TGTGCCAGCAAACCCCCAGGGGGCGATGGCTACACCTTC | TRBJ1-2 | TRBD1 | 13 | TRBV2 | few